The text below deals with one T cell receptor beta chain. This CDR3 spans 14 amino acids. Germline-derived CDR1 and CDR2 are MNHEY and SVGAGI. Trimming stripped 5 bases from V and 2 bases from J, with 13 bases between. The sample originates from a study of cytomegalovirus exposure and HLA in healthy donors. Repertoires were generated with immunoSEQ multiplex PCR, while TCRdb's copy carries only in-frame clones and drops some. The sample has roughly 140,000 clones, around 90% seen once. The sequence came from a woman aged 18 to 35 in good health and CMV-seropositive. The specimen sequenced was PBMCs. This chain joins TRBV6-5 and TRBJ2-7, with TRBD1 as a possible D gene (6 bases). The CDR3 sequence: CASSNPGHPYEQYF. In DNA form, the CDR3 reads TGTGCCAGCAGTAACCCGGGACACCCCTACGAGCAGTACTTC.